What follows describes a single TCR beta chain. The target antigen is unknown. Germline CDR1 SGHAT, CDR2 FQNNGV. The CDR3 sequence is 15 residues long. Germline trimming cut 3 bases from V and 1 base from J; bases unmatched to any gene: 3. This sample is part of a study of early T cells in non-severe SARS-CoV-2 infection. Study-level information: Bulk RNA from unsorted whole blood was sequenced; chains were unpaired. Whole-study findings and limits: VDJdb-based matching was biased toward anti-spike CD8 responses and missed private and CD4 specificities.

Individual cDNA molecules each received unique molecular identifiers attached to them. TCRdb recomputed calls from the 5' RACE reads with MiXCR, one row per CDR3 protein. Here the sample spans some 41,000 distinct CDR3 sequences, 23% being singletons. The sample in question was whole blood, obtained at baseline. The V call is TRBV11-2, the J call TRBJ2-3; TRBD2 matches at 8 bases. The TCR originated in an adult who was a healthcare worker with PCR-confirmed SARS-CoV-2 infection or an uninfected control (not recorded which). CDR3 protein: CASSFSGEGTDTQYF. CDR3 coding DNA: TGTGCCAGCAGCTTTAGCGGGGAGGGCACAGATACGCAGTATTTT.